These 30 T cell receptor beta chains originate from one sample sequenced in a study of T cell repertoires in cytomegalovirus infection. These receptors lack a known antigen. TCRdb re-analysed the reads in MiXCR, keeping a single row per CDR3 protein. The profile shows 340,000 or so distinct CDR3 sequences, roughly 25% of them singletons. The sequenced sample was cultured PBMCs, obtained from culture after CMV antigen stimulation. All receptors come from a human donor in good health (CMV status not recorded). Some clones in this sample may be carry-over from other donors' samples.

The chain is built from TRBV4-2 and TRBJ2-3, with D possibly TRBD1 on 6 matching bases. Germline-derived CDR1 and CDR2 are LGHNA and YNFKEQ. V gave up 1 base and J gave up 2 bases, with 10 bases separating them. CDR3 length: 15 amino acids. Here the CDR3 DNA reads TGTGCCAGCAGCCAAGGCAGGGGAAACACAGATACGCAGTATTTT. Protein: CASSQGRGNTDTQYF.

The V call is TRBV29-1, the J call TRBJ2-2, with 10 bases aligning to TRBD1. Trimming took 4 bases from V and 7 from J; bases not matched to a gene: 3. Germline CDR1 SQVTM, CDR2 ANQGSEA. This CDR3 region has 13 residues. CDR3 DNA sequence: TGCAGCGTTGGACAGGGGGCGGGCGGGGAGCTGTTTTTT. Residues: CSVGQGAGGELFF.

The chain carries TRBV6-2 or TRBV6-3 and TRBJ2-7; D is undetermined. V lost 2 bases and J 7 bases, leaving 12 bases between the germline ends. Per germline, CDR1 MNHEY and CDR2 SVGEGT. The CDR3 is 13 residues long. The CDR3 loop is CASSYGTFPEQYF. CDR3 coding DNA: TGTGCCAGCAGTTACGGTACCTTCCCGGAGCAGTACTTC.

The CDR3 loop is CASSLVALNTGELFF. CDR3 sequence (DNA): TGTGCCAGCAGCTTAGTGGCGCTAAACACCGGGGAGCTGTTTTTT. V is TRBV7-9 and J is TRBJ2-2; the D is unclear. Germline-derived CDR1 and CDR2 are SEHNR and FQNEAQ (reference sequence). The CDR3 contains 15 residues. V was cut by 1 base and J by 2 bases, with 8 bases left in between.

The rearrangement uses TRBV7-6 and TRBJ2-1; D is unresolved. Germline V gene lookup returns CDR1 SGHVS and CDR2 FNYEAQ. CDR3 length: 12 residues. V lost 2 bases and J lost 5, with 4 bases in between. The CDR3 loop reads CASSLYDNEQFF. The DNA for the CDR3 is TGTGCCAGCAGCTTATATGACAATGAGCAGTTCTTC.

This CDR3 reads CAIISGLNTIYF. CDR3 nucleotide sequence: TGTGCCATAATATCGGGATTGAACACCATATATTTT. V and J are TRBV30 and TRBJ1-3; D not certain. This CDR3 region has 12 residues. Germline CDR1 reads GTSNPN; CDR2 reads SVGIG (reference sequence). V was cut by 8 bases and J by 7 bases, with 15 bases left in between.

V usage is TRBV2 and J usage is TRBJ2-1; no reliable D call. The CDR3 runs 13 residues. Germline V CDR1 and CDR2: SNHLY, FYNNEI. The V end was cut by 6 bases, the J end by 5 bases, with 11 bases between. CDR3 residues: CASSSNSNNEQFF. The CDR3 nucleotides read TGTGCCAGCAGCTCGAACTCGAACAATGAGCAGTTCTTC. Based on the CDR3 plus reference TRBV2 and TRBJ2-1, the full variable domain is EPEVTQTPSHQVTQMGQEVILRCVPISNHLYFYWYRQILGQKVEFLVSFYNNEISEKSEIFDDQFSVERPDGSNFTLKIRSTKLEDSAMYFCASSSNSNNEQFFGPGTRLTVL.

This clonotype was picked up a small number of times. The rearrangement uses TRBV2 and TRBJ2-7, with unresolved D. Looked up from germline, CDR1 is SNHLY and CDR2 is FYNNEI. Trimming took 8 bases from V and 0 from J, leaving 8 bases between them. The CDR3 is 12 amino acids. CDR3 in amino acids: CASGRLSYEQYF. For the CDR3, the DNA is TGTGCCAGCGGCCGTCTCTCCTACGAGCAGTACTTC.

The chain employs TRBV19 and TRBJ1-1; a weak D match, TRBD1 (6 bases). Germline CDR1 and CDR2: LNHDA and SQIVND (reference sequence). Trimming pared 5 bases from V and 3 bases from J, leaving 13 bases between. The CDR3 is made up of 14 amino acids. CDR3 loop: CASSQRAGDTEAFF. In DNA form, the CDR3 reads TGTGCCAGTAGTCAGAGGGCAGGGGACACTGAAGCTTTCTTT.

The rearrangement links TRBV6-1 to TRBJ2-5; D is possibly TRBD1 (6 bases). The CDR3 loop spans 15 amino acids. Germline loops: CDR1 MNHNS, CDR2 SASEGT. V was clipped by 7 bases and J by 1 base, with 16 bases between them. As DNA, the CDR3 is TGTGCCAGCAAGGGATATGAGGACAGCCAAGAGACCCAGTACTTC. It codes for CASKGYEDSQETQYF.

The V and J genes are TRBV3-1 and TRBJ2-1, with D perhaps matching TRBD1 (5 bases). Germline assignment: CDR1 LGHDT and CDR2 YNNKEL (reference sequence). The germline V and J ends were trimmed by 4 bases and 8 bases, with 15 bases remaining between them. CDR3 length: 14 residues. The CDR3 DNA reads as TGTGCCAGCAGCCGAGACAGCAACGCGTATGAGCAGTTCTTC. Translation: CASSRDSNAYEQFF.

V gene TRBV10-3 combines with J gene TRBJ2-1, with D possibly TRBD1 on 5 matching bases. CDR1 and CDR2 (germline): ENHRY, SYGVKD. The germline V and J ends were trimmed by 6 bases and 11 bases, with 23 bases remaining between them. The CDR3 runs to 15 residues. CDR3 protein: CAISENTRAQGKQFF. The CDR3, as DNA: TGTGCCATCAGCGAGAATACCCGGGCCCAGGGCAAGCAGTTCTTC.

CDR3 nucleotides: TGTGCCAGCAGCCCAAGACCGGGACTAGCGGGAGTCAATGAGCAGTTCTTC. Protein: CASSPRPGLAGVNEQFF. The chain couples TRBV6-5 to TRBJ2-1; 14 bases are a match to TRBD2. Per the germline V gene, CDR1 is MNHEY and CDR2 is SVGAGI. V lost 6 bases, J lost 6 bases, and 10 bases stayed unmatched. CDR3 size: 17 residues.

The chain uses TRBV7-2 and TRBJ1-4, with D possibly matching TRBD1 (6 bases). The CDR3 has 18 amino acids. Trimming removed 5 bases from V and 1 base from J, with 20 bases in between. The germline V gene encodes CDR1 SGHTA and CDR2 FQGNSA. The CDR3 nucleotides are TGTGCCAGCAGCCCGGTCGGACAGAGACCGCTAACTAATGAAAAACTGTTTTTT. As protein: CASSPVGQRPLTNEKLFF.

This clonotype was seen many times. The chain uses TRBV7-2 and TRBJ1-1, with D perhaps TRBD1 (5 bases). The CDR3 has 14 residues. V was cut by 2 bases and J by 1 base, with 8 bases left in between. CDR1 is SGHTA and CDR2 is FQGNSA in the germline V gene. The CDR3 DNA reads TGTGCCAGCAGCTTAAGAACAGGGAACACTGAAGCTTTCTTT. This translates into CASSLRTGNTEAFF.

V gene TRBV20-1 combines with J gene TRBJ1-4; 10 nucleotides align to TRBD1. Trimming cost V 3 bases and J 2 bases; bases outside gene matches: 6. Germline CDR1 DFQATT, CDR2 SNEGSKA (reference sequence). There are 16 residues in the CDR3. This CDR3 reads CSASPPGQGTNEKLFF. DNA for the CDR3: TGCAGTGCTAGTCCCCCGGGACAGGGGACTAATGAAAAACTGTTTTTT.

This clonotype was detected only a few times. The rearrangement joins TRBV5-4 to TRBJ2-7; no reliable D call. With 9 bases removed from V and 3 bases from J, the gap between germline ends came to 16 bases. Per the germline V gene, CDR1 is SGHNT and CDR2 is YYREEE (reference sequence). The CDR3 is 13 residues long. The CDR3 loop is CATKDGNYYEQYF. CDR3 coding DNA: TGTGCCACCAAGGATGGGAACTACTACGAGCAGTACTTC.

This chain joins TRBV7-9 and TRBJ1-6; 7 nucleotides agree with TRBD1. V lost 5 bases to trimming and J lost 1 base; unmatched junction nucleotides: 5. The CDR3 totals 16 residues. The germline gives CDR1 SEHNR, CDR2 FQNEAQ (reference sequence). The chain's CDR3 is CASSRGQKSYNSPLHF. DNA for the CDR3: TGTGCCAGCAGCAGGGGACAGAAATCCTATAATTCACCCCTCCACTTT.

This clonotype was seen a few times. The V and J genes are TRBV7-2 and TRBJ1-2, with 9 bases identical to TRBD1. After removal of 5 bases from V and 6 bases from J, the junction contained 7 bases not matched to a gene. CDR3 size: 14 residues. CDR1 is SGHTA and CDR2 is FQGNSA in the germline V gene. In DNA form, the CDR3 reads TGTGCCAGCAGCACGGGGGACAGGGCTAATGGCTACACCTTC. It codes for CASSTGDRANGYTF.

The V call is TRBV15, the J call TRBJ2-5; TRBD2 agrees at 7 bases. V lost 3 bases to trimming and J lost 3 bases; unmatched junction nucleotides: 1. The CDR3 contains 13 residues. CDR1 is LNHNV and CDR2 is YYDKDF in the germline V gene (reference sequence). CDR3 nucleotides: TGTGCCACCAGCAGTACTAGCGAAGAGACCCAGTACTTC. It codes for CATSSTSEETQYF.

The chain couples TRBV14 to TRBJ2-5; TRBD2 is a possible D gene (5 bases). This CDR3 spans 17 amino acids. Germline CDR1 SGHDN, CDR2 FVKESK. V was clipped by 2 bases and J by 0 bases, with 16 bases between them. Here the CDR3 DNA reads TGTGCCAGCAGCCAAAGGAAACCAGCGGTGTACCAAGAGACCCAGTACTTC. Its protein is CASSQRKPAVYQETQYF.

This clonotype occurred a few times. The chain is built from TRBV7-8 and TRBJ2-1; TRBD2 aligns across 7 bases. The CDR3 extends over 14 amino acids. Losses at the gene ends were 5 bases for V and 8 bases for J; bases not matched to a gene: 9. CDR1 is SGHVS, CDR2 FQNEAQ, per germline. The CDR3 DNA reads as TGTGCCAGCAGCCCCTGGGGGGGAAAGGATGAGCAGTTCTTC. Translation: CASSPWGGKDEQFF.

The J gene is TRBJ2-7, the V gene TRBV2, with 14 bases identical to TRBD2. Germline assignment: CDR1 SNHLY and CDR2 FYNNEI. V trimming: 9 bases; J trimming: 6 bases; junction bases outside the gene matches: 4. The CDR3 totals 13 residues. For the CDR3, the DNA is TGTGCCAGTGCAGGACTAGCGGGAGGCGAGCAGTACGTC. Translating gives CASAGLAGGEQYV.

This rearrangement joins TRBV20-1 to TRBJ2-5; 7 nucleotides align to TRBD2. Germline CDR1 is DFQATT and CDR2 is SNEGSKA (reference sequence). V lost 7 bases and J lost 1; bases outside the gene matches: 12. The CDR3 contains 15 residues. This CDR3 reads CSEMGGGPGQETQYF. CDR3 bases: TGCAGTGAAATGGGGGGAGGGCCAGGCCAAGAGACCCAGTACTTC.

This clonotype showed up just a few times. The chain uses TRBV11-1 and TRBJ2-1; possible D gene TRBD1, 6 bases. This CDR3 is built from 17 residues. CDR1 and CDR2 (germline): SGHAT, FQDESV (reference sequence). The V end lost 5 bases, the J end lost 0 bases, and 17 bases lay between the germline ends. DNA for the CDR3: TGTGCCAGCAGCCCCAGAGAGGGGGTAAGCTCCTACAATGAGCAGTTCTTC. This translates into CASSPREGVSSYNEQFF.

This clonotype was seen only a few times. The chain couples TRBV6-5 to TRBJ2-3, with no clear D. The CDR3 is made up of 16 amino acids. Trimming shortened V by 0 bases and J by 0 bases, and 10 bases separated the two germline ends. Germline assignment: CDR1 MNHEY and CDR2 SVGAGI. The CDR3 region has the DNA TGTGCCAGCAGTTACTCGACGGGCAGAAGCACAGATACGCAGTATTTT. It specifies CASSYSTGRSTDTQYF.

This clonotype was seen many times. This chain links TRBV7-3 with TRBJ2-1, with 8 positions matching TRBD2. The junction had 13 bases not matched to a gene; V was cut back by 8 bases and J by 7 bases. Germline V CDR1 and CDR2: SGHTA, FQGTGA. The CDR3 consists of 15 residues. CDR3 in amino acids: CASGQPGLGTNEQFF. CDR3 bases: TGTGCCAGCGGCCAACCGGGACTAGGGACAAATGAGCAGTTCTTC.

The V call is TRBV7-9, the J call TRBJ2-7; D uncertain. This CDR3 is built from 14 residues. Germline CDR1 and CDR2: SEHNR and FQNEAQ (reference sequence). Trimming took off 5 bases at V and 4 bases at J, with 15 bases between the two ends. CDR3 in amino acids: CASSPARQAYEQYV. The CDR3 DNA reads TGTGCCAGCAGCCCCGCCCGACAAGCATACGAGCAGTACGTC.

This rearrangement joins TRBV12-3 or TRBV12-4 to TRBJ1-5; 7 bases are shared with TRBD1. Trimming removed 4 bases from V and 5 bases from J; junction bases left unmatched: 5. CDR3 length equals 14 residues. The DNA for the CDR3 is TGTGCCAGCAGTTACCATACAGGGGATCAGCCCCAGCATTTT. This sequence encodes CASSYHTGDQPQHF.

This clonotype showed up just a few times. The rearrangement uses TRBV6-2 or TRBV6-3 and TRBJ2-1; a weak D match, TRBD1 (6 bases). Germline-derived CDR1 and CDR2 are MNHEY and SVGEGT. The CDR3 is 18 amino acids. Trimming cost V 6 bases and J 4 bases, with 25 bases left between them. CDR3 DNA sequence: TGTGCCAGCAGCCCAGCCGGAGGAAGGACAGCTAGTTACAATGAGCAGTTCTTC. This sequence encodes CASSPAGGRTASYNEQFF.